This T cell receptor beta chain was retrieved from a study of cytomegalovirus exposure and HLA in healthy donors. Study information: An early release of data contained roughly 90 million unique TCRs, which came from HLA-typed donors.

Both 60 Vbeta primers and 13 Jbeta primers went into the PCR. Clones were read by immunoSEQ multiplex PCR, and TCRdb kept only the in-frame ones, dropping some. This table has approximately 88,000 clones, more than 75% appearing once. The CDR3 runs 14 residues. The germline V gene encodes CDR1 SGHRS and CDR2 YFSETQ. Trimming pared 2 bases from V and 0 bases from J, leaving 8 bases between. The source is a man between 25 and 39 years old in good health and CMV-seropositive. The V and J genes are TRBV5-1 and TRBJ1-1; D perhaps matches TRBD1 (6 bases). Sequenced material: PBMCs. The CDR3 here is CASSLGGVNTEAFF. The CDR3 DNA reads as TGCGCCAGCAGCTTAGGGGGAGTGAACACTGAAGCTTTCTTT.